This T cell receptor beta chain was captured by sequencing in a study of cytomegalovirus exposure and HLA in healthy donors. Primers for the PCR totalled 60 Vbeta and 13 Jbeta. Repertoires were generated with immunoSEQ multiplex PCR, while TCRdb's copy carries only in-frame clones and drops some. The data hold some 130,000 clones, with roughly 80% observed a single time. In germline, CDR1 is SGHKS, CDR2 YYEKEE (reference sequence). V was pared by 4 bases and J by 0 bases, with 11 bases between. This CDR3 contains 15 residues. Study-level findings and limits: In an earlier analysis, most TCR beta V segments were productive about 90% or about 30% of the time. In a later analysis, most CMV-associated TCR beta chains appeared HLA-restricted. In a later analysis, at a false discovery rate of 0.05, over 15,000 TCR beta sequences were associated with HLA alleles.

On this clone: Its matching antigen is unknown.

The specimen sequenced was PBMCs. The chain uses TRBV5-5 and TRBJ1-3, with no clear D. The clonotype originates from a man aged 40-55 years in good health and CMV-seronegative. The CDR3 region is CASSAITSSGNTIYF. The CDR3 DNA reads as TGTGCCAGCAGCGCTATAACGAGCTCTGGAAACACCATATATTTT.